A selection of T cell receptor beta chains follows, all from one sample in a study of cytomegalovirus exposure and HLA in healthy donors. Here immunoSEQ multiplex PCR was the method, and the copy in TCRdb shows in-frame clones only, minus some. The profile shows 150,000 to 200,000 clones, around 81% of them singletons. What was sequenced was PBMCs. These TCRs come from a woman between 18 and 29 years old in good health and CMV-seropositive. The CDR3 runs from the conserved cysteine through the conserved F or W. Each record gives: V gene, D gene, clone size, J gene, CDR3 protein, CDR3 DNA. D genes are given only for firm matches. Size tells how often a clone was seen (once, few, many) or the class of an expanded clone, and some rows leave it out.

V gene: TRBV7-3
D gene: TRBD2
clone size: -
J gene: TRBJ2-3
CDR3 protein: CASSLTSEREITDTQYF
CDR3 DNA: TGTGCCAGCAGCTTAACGAGTGAGCGGGAGATCACAGATACGCAGTATTTT

V gene: TRBV9
D gene: TRBD1
clone size: -
J gene: TRBJ1-5
CDR3 protein: CASSRFGDRGNQPQHF
CDR3 DNA: TGTGCCAGCAGCCGCTTTGGAGACAGGGGCAATCAGCCCCAGCATTTT

V gene: TRBV2
D gene: -
clone size: -
J gene: TRBJ2-2
CDR3 protein: CASSETRAGELFF
CDR3 DNA: TGTGCCAGCAGTGAAACTAGGGCCGGGGAGCTGTTTTTT

V gene: TRBV9
D gene: TRBD2
clone size: -
J gene: TRBJ2-1
CDR3 protein: CASSVETTSTPFF
CDR3 DNA: TGTGCCAGCAGCGTGGAAACGACTAGCACGCCGTTCTTC

V gene: TRBV7-2
D gene: -
clone size: -
J gene: TRBJ2-1
CDR3 protein: CASKGGGSYNEQFF
CDR3 DNA: TGTGCCAGTAAGGGGGGGGGCTCCTACAATGAGCAGTTCTTC

V gene: TRBV5-1
D gene: -
clone size: -
J gene: TRBJ1-1
CDR3 protein: CASSLARGTTEAFF
CDR3 DNA: TGCGCCAGCAGCTTGGCCAGGGGTACCACTGAAGCTTTCTTT

V gene: TRBV30
D gene: TRBD1
clone size: -
J gene: TRBJ2-1
CDR3 protein: CAWSGDRAPNEQFF
CDR3 DNA: TGTGCCTGGAGTGGGGACAGGGCGCCTAATGAGCAGTTCTTC

V gene: TRBV14
D gene: -
clone size: few
J gene: TRBJ1-2
CDR3 protein: CASSQGTDGVYGYTF
CDR3 DNA: TGTGCCAGCAGCCAAGGGACAGACGGGGTTTATGGCTACACCTTC

V gene: TRBV5-4
D gene: TRBD2
clone size: -
J gene: TRBJ2-3
CDR3 protein: CASSSVTSGGAPTDTQYF
CDR3 DNA: TGTGCCAGCAGCTCCGTGACTAGCGGGGGGGCCCCCACAGATACGCAGTATTTT

V gene: TRBV7-9
D gene: -
clone size: many
J gene: TRBJ2-6
CDR3 protein: CASSETQSGANVLTF
CDR3 DNA: TGTGCCAGCAGCGAGACACAGTCTGGGGCCAACGTCCTGACTTTC

V gene: TRBV20-1
D gene: -
clone size: -
J gene: TRBJ2-3
CDR3 protein: CSARVSDTQYF
CDR3 DNA: TGCAGTGCTAGAGTCTCAGATACGCAGTATTTT

V gene: TRBV19
D gene: -
clone size: -
J gene: TRBJ1-2
CDR3 protein: CASSMGRTNYGYTF
CDR3 DNA: TGTGCCAGTAGTATGGGCAGAACTAACTATGGCTACACCTTC

V gene: TRBV5-4
D gene: TRBD1
clone size: -
J gene: TRBJ2-7
CDR3 protein: CASSAVTGPYEQYF
CDR3 DNA: TGTGCCAGCAGCGCGGTGACAGGGCCCTACGAGCAGTACTTC

V gene: TRBV7-2
D gene: -
clone size: -
J gene: TRBJ1-4
CDR3 protein: CASSIRGGAGKLFF
CDR3 DNA: TGTGCCAGCAGTATAAGGGGGGGCGCAGGAAAACTGTTTTTT

V gene: TRBV10-2
D gene: -
clone size: -
J gene: TRBJ1-1
CDR3 protein: CASSESSRPNTEAFF
CDR3 DNA: TGCGCCAGCAGTGAGTCGAGCAGGCCGAACACTGAAGCTTTCTTT

V gene: TRBV5-1
D gene: TRBD1
clone size: -
J gene: TRBJ1-1
CDR3 protein: CASSYHLDRRDSEAFF
CDR3 DNA: TGCGCCAGCAGCTACCACCTAGACCGACGGGACAGCGAAGCTTTCTTT

V gene: TRBV30
D gene: -
clone size: -
J gene: TRBJ2-3
CDR3 protein: CAWRDYSRNTQYF
CDR3 DNA: TGTGCCTGGAGGGACTACTCAAGGAATACGCAGTATTTT

V gene: TRBV4-2
D gene: TRBD2
clone size: -
J gene: TRBJ2-3
CDR3 protein: CASSPTSGGSYDTQYF
CDR3 DNA: TGTGCCAGCAGCCCTACTAGCGGGGGGTCGTATGATACGCAGTATTTT

V gene: TRBV7-3
D gene: TRBD2
clone size: few
J gene: TRBJ2-7
CDR3 protein: CASSWTGGYEQYF
CDR3 DNA: TGTGCCAGCAGCTGGACGGGGGGCTACGAGCAGTACTTC

V gene: TRBV11-2
D gene: TRBD2
clone size: -
J gene: TRBJ2-1
CDR3 protein: CASSLGGGFNNEQFF
CDR3 DNA: TGTGCCAGCAGCTTAGGGGGGGGGTTCAACAATGAGCAGTTCTTC

V gene: TRBV9
D gene: -
clone size: -
J gene: TRBJ2-2
CDR3 protein: CASSVGATGELFF
CDR3 DNA: TGTGCCAGCAGCGTAGGGGCCACCGGGGAGCTGTTTTTT

V gene: TRBV5-6
D gene: -
clone size: -
J gene: TRBJ1-2
CDR3 protein: CASSLNNGYTF
CDR3 DNA: TGTGCCAGCAGCTTAAATAATGGCTACACCTTC

V gene: TRBV7-9
D gene: -
clone size: once
J gene: TRBJ2-1
CDR3 protein: CASSFQGYNEQFF
CDR3 DNA: TGTGCCAGCAGCTTCCAGGGATACAATGAGCAGTTCTTC

V gene: TRBV15
D gene: -
clone size: few
J gene: TRBJ1-4
CDR3 protein: CATSRDANEKLFF
CDR3 DNA: TGTGCCACCAGCAGAGACGCTAATGAAAAACTGTTTTTT

V gene: TRBV29-1
D gene: -
clone size: -
J gene: TRBJ1-5
CDR3 protein: CSVQAVNQPQHF
CDR3 DNA: TGCAGCGTTCAAGCTGTCAATCAGCCCCAGCATTTT

V gene: TRBV30
D gene: -
clone size: -
J gene: TRBJ1-1
CDR3 protein: CAWMQGGVGAFF
CDR3 DNA: TGTGCCTGGATGCAGGGCGGTGTGGGAGCTTTCTTT

V gene: TRBV5-6
D gene: -
clone size: -
J gene: TRBJ1-6
CDR3 protein: CASRTHGRTYNSPLHF
CDR3 DNA: TGTGCCAGCAGGACCCACGGGAGGACCTATAATTCACCCCTCCACTTT